This T cell receptor beta chain was identified during a study of T cell responses to AZD1222 COVID-19 vaccine (dated by TCRdb to the early 2020s). About the study as a whole: AZD1222 recipients given second doses at about 4 weeks or at about 12 weeks were pooled, since spike-specific TCR depth and breadth were not found to differ between the two schedules. TCR sequencing was performed for fewer than 250 trial participants, of whom around 210 were given two doses of AZD1222 and 26 were given two doses of MenACWY control vaccine. Trial participants were enrolled into age subgroups of 18-55, 56-69 and 70-plus years, which contained roughly 150, 30 and 60 TCR-sequenced participants, respectively.

General findings and caveats noted by the study authors: Conclusions about previously exposed vaccinees are limited because only 5 or 6 AZD1222 recipients were SARS-CoV-2 seropositive at baseline. Most participants were white British and females outnumbered males, and the authors suggested that clonal diversity may have been underestimated. Epitopes outside the regions mutated in the B.1.351 and B.1.1.7 variants were reportedly recognized by nearly half of the unique spike-specific TCRs. The vaccine-associated CD4 TCRs covered the entire spike protein, and the dominant responses fell in regions 160-218 and 743-854. After two AZD1222 doses, both the breadth and the depth of spike-specific TCRs were significantly higher than at day 0 and than in MenACWY recipients. No day 14 peak-response samples were available, so repertoires were characterized only after the peak T cell response. In the small 56-69-year group, the increase in depth fell short of significance, most likely because of low power.

Looking up the germline V gene yields CDR1 KGHSH and CDR2 LQKENI. Its CDR3 holds 16 amino acids, cysteine through phenylalanine. Only CDR3 DNA is held: 48 bases, read in frame from base 1. V has 2 bases trimmed and J has 2 bases trimmed; junction bases matching no gene number 9. The CDR3 regions of human TCRbeta chains were subjected to immunosequencing. In the source study's methods: TCRs in the repertoires were matched against a reference library of SARS-CoV-2-specific TCRs that had been generated with the MIRA antigen-specificity platform. Breadth was defined as the fraction of unique TCRs that were SARS-CoV-2-associated. Depth was defined as the fraction of total T cells that were SARS-CoV-2-associated. Using the MIRA data, each spike-specific TCR was mapped to the spike region that the TCR reacts to and placed in a CD4 or CD8 class. Log10-transformed breadth and depth values were compared by one-way ANOVA with Sidak's multiple comparisons tests. Entries here come from immuneACCESS through TCRdb and include only in-frame sequences with V and J called. Some clones fail to appear in such tables; in the studies checked, an unresolved V gene covers under half of the shortfall, and the cause of the remainder is unknown. V and J calls and clone size are those listed in that table; D and trimming were worked out from the DNA. This sample comprises 110,000 to 150,000 clones, 92% of them detected only once. The ten biggest clones cover less than 2% of the sample.

Points on this clone: Its antigen is not yet known. Per-base quality was not reported, and no clone a single base away is much larger than it.

Read against the paper, the sample's time point label means: baseline before first vaccination. Vaccinee samples were obtained from the UK trials COV001 and COV002, which included a single-blind randomized controlled phase 2/3 trial of AZD1222 (ChAdOx1 nCoV-19) in healthy adults. Trial participant PBMC samples were collected at day 0 and day 28 after the second dose for TCRbeta chain sequencing. Source: peripheral blood, taken on day 0 of AZD1222 vaccination. The sequence is built from TRBV18 and TRBJ2-7; TRBD2 agrees with 7 junctional bases. This clonotype originated in an adult in good health. The DNA is as follows: TGTGCCAGCTCACCAGAAGGCCTAGCGGCTACCTACGAGCAGTACTTC. Translated, it reads CASSPEGLAATYEQYF. Extended through the reference TRBV18 and TRBJ2-7 proteins, this CDR3 yields the full variable domain: NAGVMQNPRHLVRRRGQEARLRCSPMKGHSHVYWYRQLPEEGLKFMVYLQKENIIDESGMPKERFSAEFPKEGPSILRIQQVVRGDSAAYFCASSPEGLAATYEQYFGPGTRLTVT.